The T cell receptor (beta chain) under discussion was sequenced for a study of T cell responses to AZD1222 COVID-19 vaccine. Study-wide points: AZD1222 recipients seropositive at baseline numbered only six.

The data were produced by immunoSEQ multiplex PCR, yet TCRdb's version contains in-frame clones alone and is incomplete. The sample has roughly 120,000 clones, around 85% seen once. This clone was seen a handful of times. Its target is not known. The starting material was peripheral blood, obtained 28 days after the second AZD1222 dose. The TCR originated in an adult who received the AZD1222 COVID-19 vaccine.

CDR3 region: CASSPGDRGTSGANVLTF. DNA of the CDR3: TGTGCCAGCTCACCAGGGGACAGGGGAACCTCTGGGGCCAACGTCCTGACTTTC. The V gene is TRBV18, the J gene TRBJ2-6; TRBD1 aligns across 10 bases. The germline V gene encodes CDR1 KGHSH and CDR2 LQKENI. The ends lost 2 bases at V and 0 bases at J; junction bases unmatched: 4. This CDR3 has 18 amino acids.